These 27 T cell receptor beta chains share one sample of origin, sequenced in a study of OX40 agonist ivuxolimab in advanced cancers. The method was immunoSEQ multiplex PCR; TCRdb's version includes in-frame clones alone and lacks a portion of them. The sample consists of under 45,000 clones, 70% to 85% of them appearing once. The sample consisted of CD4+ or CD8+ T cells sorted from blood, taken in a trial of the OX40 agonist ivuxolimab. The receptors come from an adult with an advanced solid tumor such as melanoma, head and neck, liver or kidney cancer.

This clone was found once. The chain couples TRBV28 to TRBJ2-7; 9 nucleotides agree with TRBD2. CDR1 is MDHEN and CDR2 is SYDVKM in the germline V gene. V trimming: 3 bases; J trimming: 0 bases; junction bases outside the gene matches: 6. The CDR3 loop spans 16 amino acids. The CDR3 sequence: CASSFHLAGSSYEQYF. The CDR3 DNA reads TGTGCCAGCAGTTTCCACCTAGCGGGATCCTCCTACGAGCAGTACTTC. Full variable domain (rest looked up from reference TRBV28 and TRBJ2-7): DVKVTQSSRYLVKRTGEKVFLECVQDMDHENMFWYRQDPGLGLRLIYFSYDVKMKEKGDIPEGYSVSREKKERFSLILESASTNQTSMYLCASSFHLAGSSYEQYFGPGTRLTVT.

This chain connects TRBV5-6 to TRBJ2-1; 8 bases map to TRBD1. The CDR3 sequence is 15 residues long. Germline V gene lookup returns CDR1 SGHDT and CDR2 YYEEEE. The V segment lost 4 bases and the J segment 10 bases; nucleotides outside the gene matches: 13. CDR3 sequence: CASSPRSGQGGEQFF. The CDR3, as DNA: TGTGCCAGCAGCCCACGCTCCGGACAGGGCGGCGAGCAGTTCTTC.

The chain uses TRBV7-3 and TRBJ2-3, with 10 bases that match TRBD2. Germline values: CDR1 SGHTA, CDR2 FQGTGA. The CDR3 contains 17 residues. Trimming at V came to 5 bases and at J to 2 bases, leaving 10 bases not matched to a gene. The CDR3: CASSPNGLAGDTDTQYF. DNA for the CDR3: TGTGCCAGCAGCCCCAACGGGCTAGCGGGGGACACAGATACGCAGTATTTT.

CDR3 in amino acids: CASSRGTGGLQPQHF. DNA of the CDR3: TGTGCCAGCAGCCGTGGGACAGGGGGCCTTCAGCCCCAGCATTTT. The chain is built from TRBV7-2 and TRBJ1-5; 12 bases align to TRBD1. The CDR3 has 15 amino acids. Germline CDR1 reads SGHTA; CDR2 reads FQGNSA. V shed 5 bases, J shed 6 bases, and the junction held 5 bases outside the gene matches.

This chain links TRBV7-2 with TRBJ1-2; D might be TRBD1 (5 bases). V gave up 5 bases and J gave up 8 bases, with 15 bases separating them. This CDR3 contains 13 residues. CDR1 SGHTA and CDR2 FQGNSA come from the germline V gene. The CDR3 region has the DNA TGTGCCAGCAGCCCCGGGGCAGACTGGGGCTACACCTTC. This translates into CASSPGADWGYTF.

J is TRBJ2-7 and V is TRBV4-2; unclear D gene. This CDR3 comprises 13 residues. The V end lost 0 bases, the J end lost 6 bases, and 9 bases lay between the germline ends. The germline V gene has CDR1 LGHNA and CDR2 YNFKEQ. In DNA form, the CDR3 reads TGTGCCAGCAGCCAAGAGGGCCAAGTCGAGCAGTACTTC. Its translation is CASSQEGQVEQYF.

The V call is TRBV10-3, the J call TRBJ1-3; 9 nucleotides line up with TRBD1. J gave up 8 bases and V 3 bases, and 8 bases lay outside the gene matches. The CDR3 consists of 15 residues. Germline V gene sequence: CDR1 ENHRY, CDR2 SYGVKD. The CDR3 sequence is CAISEGDTGGDTIYF. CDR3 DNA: TGTGCCATCAGTGAAGGAGATACAGGGGGCGACACCATATATTTT.

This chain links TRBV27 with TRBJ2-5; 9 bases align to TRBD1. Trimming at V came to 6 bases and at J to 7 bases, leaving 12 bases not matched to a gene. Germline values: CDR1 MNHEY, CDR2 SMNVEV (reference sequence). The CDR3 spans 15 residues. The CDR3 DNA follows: TGTGCCAGCAGGGAACGGACAGGGGATCGGCGGACCCAGTACTTC. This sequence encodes CASRERTGDRRTQYF.

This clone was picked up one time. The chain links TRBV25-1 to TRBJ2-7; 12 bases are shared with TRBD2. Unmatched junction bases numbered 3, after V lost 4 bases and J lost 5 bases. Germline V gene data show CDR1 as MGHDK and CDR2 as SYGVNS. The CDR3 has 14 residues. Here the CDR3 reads CASSGRTSGNEQYF. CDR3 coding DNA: TGTGCCAGCAGTGGTAGGACTAGCGGGAACGAGCAGTACTTC.

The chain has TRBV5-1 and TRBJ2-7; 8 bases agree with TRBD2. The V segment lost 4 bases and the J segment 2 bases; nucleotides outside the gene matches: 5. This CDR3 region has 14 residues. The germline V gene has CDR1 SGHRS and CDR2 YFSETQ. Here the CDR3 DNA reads TGCGCCAGCAGCCTTAGCGGGAACCCCTACGAGCAGTACTTC. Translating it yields CASSLSGNPYEQYF.

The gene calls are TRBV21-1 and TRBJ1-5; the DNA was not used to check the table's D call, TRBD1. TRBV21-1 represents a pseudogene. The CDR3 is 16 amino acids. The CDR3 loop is CASSFTSLYSNQPQHF. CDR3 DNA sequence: TGTGCCAGCAGCTTCACCAGTCTTTATAGCAATCAGCCCCAGCATTTT.

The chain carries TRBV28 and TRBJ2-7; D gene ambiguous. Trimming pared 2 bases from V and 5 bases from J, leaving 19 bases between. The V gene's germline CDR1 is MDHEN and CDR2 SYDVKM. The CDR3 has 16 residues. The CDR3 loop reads CASSLTIVGSLNEQYF. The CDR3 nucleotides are TGTGCCAGCAGTTTAACCATAGTAGGTTCTCTTAACGAGCAGTACTTC.

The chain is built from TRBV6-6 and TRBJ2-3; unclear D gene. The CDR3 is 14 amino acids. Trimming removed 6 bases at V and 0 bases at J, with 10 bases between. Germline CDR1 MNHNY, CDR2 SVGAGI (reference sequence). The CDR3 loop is CASRRLTSTDTQYF. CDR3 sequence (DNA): TGTGCCAGCAGACGGCTGACTAGCACAGATACGCAGTATTTT.

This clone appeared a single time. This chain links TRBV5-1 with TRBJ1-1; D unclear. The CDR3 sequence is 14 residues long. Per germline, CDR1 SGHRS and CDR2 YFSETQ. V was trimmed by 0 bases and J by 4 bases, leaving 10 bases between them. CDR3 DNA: TGCGCCAGCAGCTTGGACAGCTTTGGCACTGAAGCTTTCTTT. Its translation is CASSLDSFGTEAFF.

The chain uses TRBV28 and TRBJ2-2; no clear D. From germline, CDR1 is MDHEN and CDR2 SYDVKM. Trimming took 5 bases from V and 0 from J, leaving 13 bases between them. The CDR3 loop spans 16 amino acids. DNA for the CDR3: TGTGCCAGCAGTACCGCCGCAGCTGCGAACACCGGGGAGCTGTTTTTT. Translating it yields CASSTAAAANTGELFF.

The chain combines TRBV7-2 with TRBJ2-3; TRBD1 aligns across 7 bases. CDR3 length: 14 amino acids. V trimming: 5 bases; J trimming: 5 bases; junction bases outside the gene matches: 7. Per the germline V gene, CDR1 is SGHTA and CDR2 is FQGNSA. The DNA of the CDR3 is TGTGCCAGCAGCAAAAGACAGGGAGTAGATACGCAGTATTTT. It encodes CASSKRQGVDTQYF.

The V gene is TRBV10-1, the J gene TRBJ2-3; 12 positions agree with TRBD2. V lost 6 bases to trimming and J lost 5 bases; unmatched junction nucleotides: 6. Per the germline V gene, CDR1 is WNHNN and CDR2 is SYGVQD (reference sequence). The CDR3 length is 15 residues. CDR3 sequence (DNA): TGCGCCAGCAGATCTAGCGGGAGGGCCGTAGATACGCAGTATTTT. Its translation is CASRSSGRAVDTQYF.

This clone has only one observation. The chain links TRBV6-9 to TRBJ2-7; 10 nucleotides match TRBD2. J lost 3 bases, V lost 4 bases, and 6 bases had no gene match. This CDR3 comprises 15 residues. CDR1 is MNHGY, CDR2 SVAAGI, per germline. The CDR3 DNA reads TGTGCCAGCAGTTTCGGAGGGACTAGCGACTACGAGCAGTACTTC. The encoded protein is CASSFGGTSDYEQYF.

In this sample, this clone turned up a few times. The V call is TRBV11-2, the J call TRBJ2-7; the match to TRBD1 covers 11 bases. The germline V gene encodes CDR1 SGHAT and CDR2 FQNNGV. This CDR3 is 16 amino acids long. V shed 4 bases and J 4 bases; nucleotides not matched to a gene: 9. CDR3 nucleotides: TGTGCCAGCAGCTATTTCCTCCGGGACAGGGGGTACGAGCAGTACTTC. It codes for CASSYFLRDRGYEQYF.

CDR3 residues: CASRTGNLGAQHF. The CDR3 region has the DNA TGTGCCAGCAGAACAGGGAACCTCGGGGCCCAGCATTTT. The J gene is TRBJ1-5, the V gene TRBV6-5; D perhaps matches TRBD1 (6 bases). Germline-derived CDR1 and CDR2 are MNHEY and SVGAGI. V was trimmed by 6 bases and J by 11 bases, leaving 17 bases between them. The CDR3 is 13 residues long.

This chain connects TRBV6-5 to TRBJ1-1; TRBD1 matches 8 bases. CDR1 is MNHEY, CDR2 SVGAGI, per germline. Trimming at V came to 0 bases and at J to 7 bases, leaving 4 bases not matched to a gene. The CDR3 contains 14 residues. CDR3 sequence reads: CASSYSAGGFEAFF. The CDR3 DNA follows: TGTGCCAGCAGTTACTCAGCAGGGGGCTTTGAAGCTTTCTTT.

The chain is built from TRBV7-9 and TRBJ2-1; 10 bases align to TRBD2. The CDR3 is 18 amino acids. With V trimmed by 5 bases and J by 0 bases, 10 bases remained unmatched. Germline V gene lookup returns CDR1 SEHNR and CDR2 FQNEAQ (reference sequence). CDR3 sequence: CASSPEGSGRSSYNEQFF. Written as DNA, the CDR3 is TGTGCCAGCAGCCCCGAGGGTAGCGGGAGGAGCTCCTACAATGAGCAGTTCTTC.

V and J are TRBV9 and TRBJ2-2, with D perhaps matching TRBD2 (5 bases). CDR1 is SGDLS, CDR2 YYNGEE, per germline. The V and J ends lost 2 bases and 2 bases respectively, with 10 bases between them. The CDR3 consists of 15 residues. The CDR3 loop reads CASSVGITNTGELFF. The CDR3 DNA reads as TGTGCCAGCAGCGTCGGGATTACCAACACCGGGGAGCTGTTTTTT.

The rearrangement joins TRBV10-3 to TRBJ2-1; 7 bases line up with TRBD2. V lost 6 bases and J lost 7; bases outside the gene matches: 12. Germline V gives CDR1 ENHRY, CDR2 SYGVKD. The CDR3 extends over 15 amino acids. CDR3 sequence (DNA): TGTGCCATCAGAGGGCGGGAGAAAAATTATAATGAGCAGTTCTTC. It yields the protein CAIRGREKNYNEQFF.

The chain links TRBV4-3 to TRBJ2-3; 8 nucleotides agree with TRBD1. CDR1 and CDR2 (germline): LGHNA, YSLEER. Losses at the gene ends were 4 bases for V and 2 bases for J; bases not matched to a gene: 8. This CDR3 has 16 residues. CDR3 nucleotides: TGCGCCAGCAGCCGAGGACAGGGACTTAACACAGATACGCAGTATTTT. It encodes CASSRGQGLNTDTQYF.

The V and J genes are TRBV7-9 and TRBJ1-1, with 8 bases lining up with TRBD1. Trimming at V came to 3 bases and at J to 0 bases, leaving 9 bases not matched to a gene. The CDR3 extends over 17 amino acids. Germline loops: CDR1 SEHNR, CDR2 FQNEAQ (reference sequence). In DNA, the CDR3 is TGTGCCAGCAGCTTCTCGGGACAGGACCTCATGAACACTGAAGCTTTCTTT. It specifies CASSFSGQDLMNTEAFF. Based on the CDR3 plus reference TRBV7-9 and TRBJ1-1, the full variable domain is DTGVSQNPRHKITKRGQNVTFRCDPISEHNRLYWYRQTLGQGPEFLTYFQNEAQLEKSRLLSDRFSAERPKGSFSTLEIQRTEQGDSAMYLCASSFSGQDLMNTEAFFGQGTRLTVV.

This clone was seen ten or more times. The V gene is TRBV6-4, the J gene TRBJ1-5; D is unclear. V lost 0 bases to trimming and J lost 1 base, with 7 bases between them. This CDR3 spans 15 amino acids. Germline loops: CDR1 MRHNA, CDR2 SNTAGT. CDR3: CASSDSPGSNQPQHF. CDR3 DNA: TGTGCCAGCAGTGACTCGCCTGGGAGCAATCAGCCCCAGCATTTT.